Below, 5 T cell receptor beta chains from the same sample are listed, as sequenced in a study of vaccination and CD4 T cells after COVID-19. Sequence data for DNA of cultured CD4+ T cells were generated by the Oncomine TCR Beta short-read assay. TCRdb re-called the PCR reads with MiXCR, one entry per CDR3 protein. The sample includes approximately 12,000 distinct CDR3 sequences, roughly 57% of them seen just once. The antigens these receptors bind are not known. The treatment is: roughly ten-day PBMC culture with coronavirus spike peptide pools or control peptides (ViraFEST assay). Sequences were obtained from CD4+ T cells from blood, cultured in vitro. Receptors originate from a human donor who had recovered from COVID-19.

V gene TRBV30 combines with J gene TRBJ2-3; 8 nucleotides align to TRBD2. This CDR3 region has 14 residues. Germline trimming cut 5 bases from V and 3 bases from J; bases unmatched to any gene: 7. Germline CDR1 is GTSNPN and CDR2 is SVGIG (reference sequence). In nucleotides, the CDR3 is TGTGCCTGGGCGGGAGGCTTTGGGACAGATACGCAGTATTTT. Its translation: CAWAGGFGTDTQYF.

The V call is TRBV20-1, the J call TRBJ2-7; perhaps TRBD1 as D (6 bases). The germline gives CDR1 DFQATT, CDR2 SNEGSKA (reference sequence). V shed 0 bases and J shed 0 bases, with 15 bases lying between them. CDR3 length equals 16 residues. The CDR3 here is CSARDMDSWASYEQYF. CDR3 DNA: TGCAGTGCTAGAGATATGGACAGCTGGGCCTCCTACGAGCAGTACTTC.

The genes are TRBV6-4 and TRBJ1-1, with 9 bases lining up with TRBD1. J was trimmed by 3 bases and V by 6 bases; bases with no gene match: 5. Germline V gene data show CDR1 as MRHNA and CDR2 as SNTAGT. This CDR3 is 14 amino acids long. The CDR3 bases are TGTGCCAGCAGGGGGACAGGGAGGGACACTGAAGCTTTCTTT. Translation: CASRGTGRDTEAFF.

V and J are TRBV7-2 and TRBJ2-2, with 9 bases fitting TRBD1. V was pared by 3 bases and J by 0 bases, with 8 bases of the junction left unmatched. This CDR3 has 18 residues. Germline CDR1 and CDR2: SGHTA and FQGNSA. This CDR3 is CASSFGTGLPANTGELFF. CDR3 DNA sequence: TGTGCCAGCAGCTTCGGGACAGGGCTACCCGCGAACACCGGGGAGCTGTTTTTT.

The chain uses TRBV2 and TRBJ2-2; no definite D call. Trimming cost V 4 bases and J 3 bases, with 3 bases left between them. This CDR3 has 12 amino acids. The germline V gene has CDR1 SNHLY and CDR2 FYNNEI. CDR3 protein: CASSVDTGELFF. In nucleotides, the CDR3 is TGTGCCAGCAGTGTGGACACCGGGGAGCTGTTTTTT.